The 7 T cell receptor beta chains given below trace back to one sample, sequenced in a study of brain metastases from non-small cell lung cancer. The table came from immunoSEQ multiplex PCR; TCRdb's copy has only in-frame clones and leaves some out. Of some 930 clones listed, over 80% are singletons. Sequencing was done on a sample of tumor-adjacent normal tissue. The receptors derive from a donor at least 40 years old with non-small cell lung cancer.

This chain links TRBV9 with TRBJ2-7; 10 nucleotides match TRBD1. Trimming removed 0 bases from V and 3 bases from J; junction bases left unmatched: 3. The CDR3 runs to 15 residues. Germline-derived CDR1 and CDR2 are SGDLS and YYNGEE. Here the CDR3 DNA reads TGTGCCAGCAGCGTAGCTGGGACAGGGGTCTACGAGCAGTACTTC. Its protein is CASSVAGTGVYEQYF.

The chain combines TRBV5-1 with TRBJ1-1; D uncertain. This CDR3 region has 15 residues. Germline V CDR1 and CDR2: SGHRS, YFSETQ. Trimming pared 0 bases from V and 1 base from J, leaving 10 bases between. The CDR3 spells CASSLETVANTEAFF. Here the CDR3 DNA reads TGCGCCAGCAGCTTGGAAACAGTAGCGAACACTGAAGCTTTCTTT.

V gene TRBV5-1 combines with J gene TRBJ2-3; D might be TRBD2 (5 bases). The CDR3 loop spans 12 amino acids. Looked up from germline, CDR1 is SGHRS and CDR2 is YFSETQ. Between the trimmed V and J ends, which lost 7 bases and 4 bases, there was a span of 10 bases. CDR3 loop: CASQGSADTQYF. CDR3 nucleotides: TGCGCCAGCCAAGGGAGTGCAGATACGCAGTATTTT. The complete variable domain, with remaining parts taken from reference TRBV5-1 and TRBJ2-3, reads KAGVTQTPRYLIKTRGQQVTLSCSPISGHRSVSWYQQTPGQGLQFLFEYFSETQRNKGNFPGRFSGRQFSNSRSEMNVSTLELGDSALYLCASQGSADTQYFGPGTRLTVL.

The chain employs TRBV4-2 and TRBJ1-1; TRBD1 might be the D (6 bases). V was cut by 3 bases and J by 2 bases, with 13 bases left in between. Germline CDR1 LGHNA, CDR2 YNFKEQ. There are 15 residues in the CDR3. The CDR3 DNA follows: TGTGCCAGCAGCCAGGAACGGACAGTAAACACTGAAGCTTTCTTT. This gives the protein CASSQERTVNTEAFF.

The V gene is TRBV4-3, the J gene TRBJ2-4, with D hard to call. V lost 1 base, J lost 4 bases, and 8 bases lay in between. From germline, CDR1 is LGHNA and CDR2 YSLEER. The CDR3 length is 14 residues. The CDR3 DNA reads as TGCGCCAGCAGCCAAGTATTGGAAAAAAACATTCAGTACTTC. Translating gives CASSQVLEKNIQYF.

The rearrangement uses TRBV9 and TRBJ2-3; D is uncertain. This CDR3 is built from 16 residues. The V and J ends lost 0 bases and 7 bases respectively, with 18 bases between them. CDR1 SGDLS and CDR2 YYNGEE come from the germline V gene. For the CDR3, the DNA is TGTGCCAGCAGCGTAGATTGGAAGCGACCCGACAATACGCAGTATTTT. Its translation: CASSVDWKRPDNTQYF.

This clone was observed a handful of times. The gene calls are TRBV27 and TRBJ1-2, with TRBD1 matching over 7 bases. The CDR3 totals 14 residues. V dropped 7 bases and J dropped 0; count of bases not matched to a gene: 5. Germline assignment: CDR1 MNHEY and CDR2 SMNVEV (reference sequence). The CDR3 region has the DNA TGTGCCAGCAAACAAGGACAGGCTAACTATGGCTACACCTTC. Its protein product is CASKQGQANYGYTF.